This T cell receptor beta chain was obtained from a study of graft-versus-host responses after intestinal transplantation. At the level of the study: Transplant recipients had multivisceral, liver-intestinal, or isolated intestinal grafts.

The method was immunoSEQ multiplex PCR; TCRdb's version includes in-frame clones alone and lacks a portion of them. Of approximately 93,000 clones listed, around 93% are singletons. Germline V lookup: CDR1 SGDLS, CDR2 YYNGEE. Trimming left V 0 bases short and J 5 bases short, with 14 bases between. The CDR3 is 15 residues long. For this clone: Its antigen is as yet unknown.

Whole-study results and caveats: The highest levels of circulating GvH clones went along with early declines in HvG clones after transplant. The authors found GvH clones in recipient marrow, some appearing first in ileum or blood.

This specimen consisted of unstimulated CD8+ T cells sorted from spleen or lymph node cells, obtained before transplant. The origin of this receptor is a human donor who was the organ donor for an intestinal transplant. The genes are TRBV9 and TRBJ2-5; TRBD1 is a possible D gene (6 bases). CDR3 in DNA: TGTGCCAGCAGCGTAGCCAGGGGAACGTTCGAGACCCAGTACTTC. Protein: CASSVARGTFETQYF.